This TCR beta chain was profiled in a study of blood T cell repertoires in COVID-19. At the level of the study: Sites across the United States, Italy and Spain contributed samples from acute and convalescent COVID-19.

This clone came up once. Per the original methods: Estimation of nucleated cell counts was performed using reference gene primer amplification. Only in-frame clones appear in the TCRdb table, and some are missing; sequencing was by immunoSEQ multiplex PCR. V, J and clone size reflect that table, while D and trimming were determined from the DNA. The table shows tens of thousands of clones, with roughly three quarters occurring only once. The CDR3 spans 15 residues. Sequencing used peripheral blood. This chain joins TRBV21-1 and TRBJ1-5. TRBV21-1 is noted as a pseudogene. The receptor's source is a man in his sixties with acute or convalescent COVID-19. This CDR3 reads CASSRRGNSNQPQHF. The CDR3 nucleotides are TGTGCCAGCAGCAGGAGAGGGAATAGCAATCAGCCCCAGCATTTT.